The text below deals with one TCR beta chain. Trimming pared 4 bases from V and 0 bases from J, leaving 5 bases between. There are 13 residues in the CDR3. The data were obtained in a study of blood T cell repertoires in COVID-19. Repertoires were generated with immunoSEQ multiplex PCR, while TCRdb's copy carries only in-frame clones and drops some. This table holds 65,000 to 90,000 clones, roughly 80% found once. The V gene is TRBV12-3 or TRBV12-4, the J gene TRBJ2-3; no reliable D call. The clonotype originates from a woman of 80 years or more with active or convalescent COVID-19. The sample was peripheral blood. The CDR3 nucleotides are TGTGCCAGCAGTTCACTCAGCACAGATACGCAGTATTTT. Encoded protein: CASSSLSTDTQYF.